This TCR beta chain was identified during a study of identical twins listed by TCRdb under 2016. Study-level background: To test whether fetal clonotypes persist, this study deep-sequenced TCR alpha and beta repertoires from monozygotic twins, from unrelated adults of various ages, and from cord blood. Replicate twin experiments were performed at different times using different library preparation protocols to rule out contamination. Results the study describes overall, beyond this receptor: The excess sharing between twins in beta out-of-frame sequences was weaker because fewer shared sequences reduced the signal-to-noise ratio. Zero-insertion analyses could be partly confounded by invariant T cells such as MAIT and iNKT, though diverse VJ usage argued against such confounding for most clonotypes. Because the same donors could not be followed over many years, conclusions were based on cross-sectional statistical analysis. Compared with coincidental sharing between unrelated individuals, out-of-frame TCR alpha sequences shared between twins showed an excess of sequences with low generation probability. Fewer insertions were carried by abundant cord blood beta clonotypes; a weaker similar trend was observed in young adult naive repertoires, while no such trend was observed in memory repertoires. In monozygotic twins, recombination models systematically underestimated out-of-frame TCR alpha sharing, but the models matched the sharing seen between unrelated individuals.

Every donor in the study was a healthy Caucasian. The twin cohort consisted of three pairs of female monozygotic twins, all aged 18 to 29 years. The RNA used for TCR libraries was isolated from peripheral blood mononuclear cells. This clonotype was detected ten times or more. The target of this receptor is not known. No quality values exist for individual bases; no much larger clone is one base distant. Libraries were constructed by 5' RACE. This sample was sequenced with an Illumina HiSeq 2000. A universal primer binding site was added through template switching, and the final cDNA carried a unique molecular identifier so that TCR cDNA molecules could be counted accurately. Specific primers in the conserved constant-segment region were used to synthesize first-strand cDNA for TCR alpha and beta chains. To control for contamination, each cDNA library was double barcoded with a SMART-Mk sample barcode plus Illumina barcodes. TruSeq adapter sequences along with Illumina sample barcodes were introduced in two successive PCR steps. TCR alpha and beta cDNA libraries were sequenced on the Illumina HiSeq platform with custom primers. Concerning the study's data processing: MiGEC processed the raw reads to extract unique molecular identifiers, while MiXCR was used to determine the CDR3 positions. For each individual, recombination models were inferred using an EM algorithm with the repgenHMM and IGoR tools. Shared clonotype analysis was performed with the tcR package in R, normalizing sharing by the product of cloneset sizes. Out-of-frame nonproductive sequences were analyzed to study raw recombination free of thymic and clonal selection effects. TCRdb reran the public reads through fastp at Q25 and MiXCR, keeping productive beta chains. CDR3 protein duplicates are merged, each entry listing the most common genes and DNA. The V and J calls come from TCRdb's annotation, not from the publication. A total of 700,000 or so distinct CDR3 sequences appear in this sample, 8.6% of them only once. The biggest ten clones account for roughly 0.9% of the sample.

From the germline V gene, CDR1 is ENHRY and CDR2 is SYGVKD. Compared with germline, V lacks 7 bases and J lacks 2 bases; bases without a gene match: 2. There are 13 amino acids in the CDR3, from cysteine to phenylalanine inclusive. This entry keeps only the CDR3 DNA: 39 bases, framed from base 1. These records were also assigned to another study, of yellow fever vaccine responses in identical twins. As the second study states: According to the authors, the vaccine-induced T cell response in identical twins seemed to be partly convergent and partly specific to each individual. The study precisely tracked vaccine-responding T cell clones in identical twins.

The TCR was taken from a woman between 18 and 30 years old in good health. Material for sequencing was PBMCs. The rearranged segments are TRBV10-3 and TRBJ2-5; 9 bases in the junction line up with TRBD1. The CDR3 sequence is CAIKGQGQETQYF. DNA sequence: TGTGCCATCAAGGGACAGGGACAAGAGACCCAGTACTTC.